This T cell receptor (beta chain) derives from a study of Ad26.COV2.S vaccination and SARS-CoV-2 variants. Study context: Recipients of Ad26.COV2.S got it intramuscularly, once or twice 56 days apart.

Trimming removed 1 base from V and 5 bases from J; junction bases left unmatched: 15. The CDR3 length is 18 residues. Per the germline V gene, CDR1 is SGHDT and CDR2 is YYEEEE. A word on this clone: Its antigen is unidentified.

Treatment meaning: about 20 received Ad26.COV2.S at low or high dose, single or two shots; roughly five received placebo; per-sample allocation not given. Sampling happened 63 days after the first vaccine or placebo injection. Participants' vaccine, an Ad26 vector, delivered Wuhan-strain SARS-CoV-2 spike. This table comes from immunoSEQ multiplex PCR, and its TCRdb copy is limited to in-frame clones, with some not included. Of 350,000 to 500,000 clones in the sample, around 90% were seen once. Study-level results: People who got the vaccine or the placebo had similar non-spike TCR breadth.

The sequence came from a person between 18 and 60 years old who received the Ad26.COV2.S COVID-19 vaccine or a placebo. Sample: peripheral blood, taken in a trial of Ad26.COV2.S vaccine versus placebo. The rearrangement links TRBV5-6 to TRBJ2-1, with 7 bases identical to TRBD2. The CDR3 DNA sequence: TGTGCCAGCAGCTTGCTGGTTGGGTCCAGCGGGAACCACAATGAGCAGTTCTTC. It yields the protein CASSLLVGSSGNHNEQFF.